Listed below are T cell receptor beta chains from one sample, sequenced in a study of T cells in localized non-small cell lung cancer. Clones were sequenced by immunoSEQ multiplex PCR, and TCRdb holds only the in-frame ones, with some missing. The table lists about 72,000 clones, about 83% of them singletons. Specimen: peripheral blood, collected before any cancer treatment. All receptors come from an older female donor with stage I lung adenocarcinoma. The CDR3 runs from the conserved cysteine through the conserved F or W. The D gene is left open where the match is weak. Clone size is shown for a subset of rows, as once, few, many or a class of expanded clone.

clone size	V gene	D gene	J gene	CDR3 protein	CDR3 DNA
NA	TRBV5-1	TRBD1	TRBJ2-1	CASSRTGGVYNEQFF	TGCGCCAGCAGCCGTACAGGGGGCGTGTACAATGAGCAGTTCTTC
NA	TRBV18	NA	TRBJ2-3	CASSPSGLFSPQYF	TGTGCCAGCTCACCTTCCGGACTATTTAGTCCGCAGTATTTT
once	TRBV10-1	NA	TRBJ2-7	CASSDPAGSSYEQYF	TGCGCCAGCAGTGATCCGGCGGGGAGCTCCTACGAGCAGTACTTC
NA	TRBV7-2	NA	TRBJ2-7	CASSLAAGHEQYF	TGTGCCAGCAGCTTAGCGGCGGGACACGAGCAGTACTTC
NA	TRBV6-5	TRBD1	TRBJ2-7	CASRSGTGSLHEQYF	TGTGCCAGCAGGTCCGGGACAGGGTCCCTCCACGAGCAGTACTTC
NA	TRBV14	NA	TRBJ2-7	CASSAQVYEQYF	TGTGCCAGCAGCGCCCAGGTCTACGAGCAGTACTTC
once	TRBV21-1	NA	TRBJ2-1	CASSKGQFF	TGTGCCAGCAGCAAAGGGCAGTTCTTC
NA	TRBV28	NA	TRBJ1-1	CASSLPRGPASSTEAFF	TGTGCCAGCAGTTTGCCCCGGGGGCCGGCTTCGAGTACTGAAGCTTTCTTT
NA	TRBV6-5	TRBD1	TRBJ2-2	CASRAPDRSTGELFF	TGTGCCAGCAGAGCCCCGGACAGGAGCACCGGGGAGCTGTTTTTT
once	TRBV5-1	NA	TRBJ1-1	CASSLVGLTEAFF	TGCGCCAGCAGCTTGGTAGGGCTCACTGAAGCTTTCTTT
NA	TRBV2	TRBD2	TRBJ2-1	CASMWVAGGNEQFF	TGTGCCAGTATGTGGGTAGCGGGAGGTAATGAGCAGTTCTTC
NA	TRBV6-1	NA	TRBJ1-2	CASSGFRTSYGYTF	TGTGCCAGCAGTGGCTTTAGGACATCGTATGGCTACACCTTC
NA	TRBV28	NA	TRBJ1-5	CASSFTGRVNQPQHF	TGTGCCAGCAGTTTTACAGGGAGGGTCAATCAGCCCCAGCATTTT
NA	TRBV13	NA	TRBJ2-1	CASSSAHEQFF	TGTGCCAGCAGCTCCGCTCATGAGCAGTTCTTC
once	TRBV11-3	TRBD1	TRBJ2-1	CASSPGTGAGEQFF	TGTGCCAGCAGCCCGGGGACAGGGGCGGGTGAGCAGTTCTTC
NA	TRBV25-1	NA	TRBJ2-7	CASSETNRDEQYF	TGTGCCAGCAGTGAGACTAACAGGGACGAGCAGTACTTC
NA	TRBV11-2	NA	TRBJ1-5	CASSLAQGQPQHF	TGTGCCAGCAGCTTAGCCCAGGGACAGCCCCAGCATTTT
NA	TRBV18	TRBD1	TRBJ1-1	CASSPPIGQGGAIRAFF	TGTGCCAGCTCACCACCTATCGGACAGGGGGGGGCCATCCGAGCTTTCTTT